This T cell receptor beta chain was retrieved from a study of CD8 T cells in Susac syndrome. The authors negatively isolated CD8+ and CD4+ T cells and FACS-enriched TEMRA cells. An amount of RNA that ranged from roughly 0.45 to 1 ug was reverse transcribed with random hexamers. From the immunoSEQ multiplex PCR reads, TCRdb called clonotypes with MiXCR, one entry per CDR3 protein. This sample yields 150,000 to 200,000 distinct CDR3 sequences, of which around 94% are seen a single time; about 0.13% belongs to the top ten. V lost 6 bases and J 5 bases, leaving 13 bases between the germline ends. Germline loops: CDR1 LGHDT, CDR2 YNNKEL (reference sequence). This CDR3 has 13 amino acids.

This chain links TRBV3-1 with TRBJ1-1; D remains ambiguous. Sequenced material: CD4+ T cells from PBMCs. This clonotype was sampled from a human donor in good health. The CDR3 is CASRRKVGTEAFF. CDR3 coding DNA: TGTGCCAGCAGGAGAAAGGTGGGAACTGAAGCTTTCTTT.